The entry that follows covers one TCR beta chain sequence. Its target is not known. A clone one base away is much larger, so this may be a read error. The sample is drawn from a study of Graves' ophthalmopathy and Graves' hyperthyroidism. Study in general: Peripheral blood was collected at initial diagnosis, before any treatment.

Amplification targeted the TCR beta CDR3 regions, with RNA transcripts as the source material. Second-round multiplex PCR followed a first-round RT-PCR using HTBI primers. TCRdb independently ran MiXCR on the multiplex PCR reads; one entry per CDR3 protein. The profile shows under 400,000 distinct CDR3 sequences, roughly a sixth of them singletons. Study conclusions and caveats: Among thyroid clonotypes expanded above 0.001 frequency, most also appeared in blood. Ophthalmopathy progression prediction by the model yielded a sensitivity of about 71% and a specificity of roughly 74%.

The sample consisted of peripheral blood. This receptor was obtained from an adult man with Graves' ophthalmopathy.

CDR3 sequence (DNA): TGTGCCAGCATGACAGTGGTCTATGGCTACACCTTC. Amino acid sequence: CASMTVVYGYTF. The genes are TRBV6-2 or TRBV6-3 and TRBJ1-2, with a possible D match to TRBD1 (5 bases). This CDR3 has 12 residues. The V end was cut by 7 bases, the J end by 4 bases, with 10 bases between. Germline CDR1 MNHEY, CDR2 SVGEGT.